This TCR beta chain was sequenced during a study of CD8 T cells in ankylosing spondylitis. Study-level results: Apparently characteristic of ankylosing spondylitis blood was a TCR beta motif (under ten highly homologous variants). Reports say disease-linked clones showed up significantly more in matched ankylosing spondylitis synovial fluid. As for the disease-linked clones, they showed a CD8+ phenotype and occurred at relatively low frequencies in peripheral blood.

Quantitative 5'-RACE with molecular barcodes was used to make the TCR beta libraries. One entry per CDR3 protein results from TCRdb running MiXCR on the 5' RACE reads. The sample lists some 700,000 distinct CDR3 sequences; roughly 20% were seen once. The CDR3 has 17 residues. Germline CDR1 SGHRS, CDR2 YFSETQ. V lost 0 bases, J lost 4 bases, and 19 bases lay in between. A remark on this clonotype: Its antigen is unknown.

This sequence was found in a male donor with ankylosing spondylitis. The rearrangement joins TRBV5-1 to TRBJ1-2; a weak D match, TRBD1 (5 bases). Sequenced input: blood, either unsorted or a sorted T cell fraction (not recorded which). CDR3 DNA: TGCGCCAGCAGCTTGGAGTCCTTGGTCGTCGGGGGCTATGGCTACACCTTC. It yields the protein CASSLESLVVGGYGYTF.